This TCR beta chain was documented in a study of CD8 T cell repertoires and HIV-1 epitope variants. Study overall: Controls included no peptide, Ebola AY9 epitope, and a CMV, EBV, flu pool. Study outcomes and limitations: Of some ten antigen-specific beta clonotypes, six appeared to cross-react with escape variants.

The CDR3 loop spans 13 amino acids. Germline-derived CDR1 and CDR2 are MDHEN and SYDVKM. The V gene lost 1 base and the J gene lost 5 bases, with 8 bases spanning the gap. This clone was seen more than once but under ten times. What it recognizes is unknown. Clones were read by immunoSEQ multiplex PCR, and TCRdb kept only the in-frame ones, dropping some. This table holds roughly 5,800 clones, about 68% found once. The receptor was derived from a male donor with HIV. The specimen was cultured CD8+ T cells derived from PBMCs. V is TRBV28 and J is TRBJ1-1; no firm D call. CDR3 amino acids: CASSLLGRTEAFF. The CDR3 DNA is TGTGCCAGCAGTTTATTGGGTAGGACTGAAGCTTTCTTT.